The entry below describes one T cell receptor beta chain. Its target is not known. The entry originates in a study of T cell responses to AZD1222 COVID-19 vaccine. General study points: Spike-spanning, vaccine-associated CD4 TCRs were dominant at 160-218 and 743-854. Once two AZD1222 doses were given, Spike-specific TCR breadth and depth went up.

TCRdb's copy holds only in-frame clones and misses some; the assay was immunoSEQ multiplex PCR. In the table there are 78,000 or so clones, around 82% of which are singletons. This TCR was sampled from an adult who received the AZD1222 COVID-19 vaccine. The sequenced sample was peripheral blood, obtained 28 days after the second AZD1222 dose.

The CDR3 nucleotides are TGTGCCAGCAGTGATCCGGGACAGGGGGTTGTCGACGAGCAGTACTTC. Its protein is CASSDPGQGVVDEQYF. This chain links TRBV25-1 with TRBJ2-7; 11 nucleotides line up with TRBD1. V was pared by 3 bases and J by 5 bases, with 9 bases of the junction left unmatched. This CDR3 has 16 amino acids. In germline, CDR1 is MGHDK, CDR2 SYGVNS.